The rows below give T cell receptor beta chains drawn from one sample of a study of blood T cell repertoires in COVID-19. Clones were sequenced by immunoSEQ multiplex PCR, and TCRdb holds only the in-frame ones, with some missing. The profile shows about 200,000 clones, 75% to 90% of them singletons. The sample consisted of peripheral blood. The receptors here all came from a woman in her forties with acute or convalescent COVID-19. Each CDR3 is given with its conserved first and last residue.

j_call v_call cdr3_aa
TRBJ1-3 TRBV5-4 CASSLDRAGNTIYF
TRBJ1-1 TRBV29-1 CSVRLPRGNTEAFF
TRBJ2-2 TRBV6-7 CASNDRGRAGELFF
TRBJ1-1 TRBV12-3/TRBV12-4 CASKPRQSEAFF
TRBJ1-4 TRBV2 CASTPLGRVNEKLFF
TRBJ1-1 TRBV10-3 CAISEGETEAFF
TRBJ1-4 TRBV3-1/TRBV3-2 CASSPSGTVATNEKLFF
TRBJ1-1 TRBV19 CASSSPGGGSNTEAFF
TRBJ1-1 TRBV3-1/TRBV3-2 CASSHRGVGNTEAFF
TRBJ2-1 TRBV5-1 CASSVPSGGAYNEQFF
TRBJ1-3 TRBV12-3/TRBV12-4 CASSPSGGNTIYF
TRBJ2-1 TRBV24-1 CATSDSRGSSYNEQFF
TRBJ2-3 TRBV5-5 CASSGNRDTQYF
TRBJ1-1 TRBV5-6 CASSLEGWGQPNTEAFF
TRBJ1-4 TRBV15 CATSRDRGFGEKLFF
TRBJ2-5 TRBV9 CASSVDLQRTGGETQYF
TRBJ1-2 TRBV11-2 CASSLDGSSPFYGYTF
TRBJ1-3 TRBV6-6 CATLGGSGNTIYF
TRBJ2-5 TRBV20-1 CSASMVSLQETQYF
TRBJ1-2 TRBV2 CAGSGGNYGYTF
TRBJ2-5 TRBV4-1 CASSPAQGGEETQYF
TRBJ1-5 TRBV19 CASSIDPPGHQPQHF
TRBJ2-3 TRBV7-3 CASSPNTDTQYF
TRBJ2-3 TRBV12-5 CASGLVRGGRGALSDTQYF
TRBJ1-1 TRBV6-5 CASSYAGGREAFF
TRBJ2-5 TRBV5-1 CASRADSPGETQYF
TRBJ1-1 TRBV18 CASSPTGGYTEAFF
TRBJ2-3 TRBV21-1 CASSPGLAGGHSPDTQYF
TRBJ1-1 TRBV21-1 CASRTGEGEAFF
TRBJ1-5 TRBV19 CASSIVQGGQPQHF
TRBJ1-1 TRBV25-1 CASSDGQGALDTEAFF
TRBJ1-1 TRBV27 CASSSPAQENTEAFF
TRBJ1-3 TRBV5-1 CASSLKAGSRVSSGNTIYF
TRBJ2-5 TRBV7-8 CASTRDRGIGTQYF
TRBJ2-3 TRBV28 CASSFFGTASTDTQYF
TRBJ1-1 TRBV19 CASSIKRTWDTEAFF
TRBJ1-1 TRBV5-8 CASSLVTEFPMNTEAFF
TRBJ2-5 TRBV7-9 CASSSGGLRTVQTQYF
TRBJ2-1 TRBV11-2 CASSPITSGNEQFF
TRBJ1-6 TRBV19 CASSGRQGVNSPLHF
TRBJ1-5 TRBV7-2 CASSLYAGVQPQHF
TRBJ1-2 TRBV13 CASSLVGQDYGYTF
TRBJ1-2 TRBV10-2 CASSGRVGGYTF
TRBJ1-1 TRBV3-1/TRBV3-2 CASSRRDRSMNTEAFF
TRBJ1-2 TRBV25-1 CASSVTGTYGYTF
TRBJ2-5 TRBV7-9 CASSLDGLGQVGETQYF
TRBJ2-5 TRBV3-1/TRBV3-2 CASSQATQVETQYF
TRBJ1-2 TRBV6-6 CASNPNPAEGYTF
TRBJ1-5 TRBV7-3 CASSLSTGNPSNQPQHF
TRBJ1-2 TRBV18 CASSIGTGNYGYTF
TRBJ1-1 TRBV7-7 CASSLDRNTEAFF
TRBJ1-1 TRBV2 CASSETPMDTEAFF
TRBJ1-1 TRBV9 CASSSTQGGGGAEAFF
TRBJ2-5 TRBV4-2 CASSQDPPTVQYF
TRBJ2-3 TRBV25-1 CASSERLDGAQDTQYF
TRBJ1-2 TRBV6-1 CASSEELARTF
TRBJ1-6 TRBV19 CASSTGGGNSPLHF